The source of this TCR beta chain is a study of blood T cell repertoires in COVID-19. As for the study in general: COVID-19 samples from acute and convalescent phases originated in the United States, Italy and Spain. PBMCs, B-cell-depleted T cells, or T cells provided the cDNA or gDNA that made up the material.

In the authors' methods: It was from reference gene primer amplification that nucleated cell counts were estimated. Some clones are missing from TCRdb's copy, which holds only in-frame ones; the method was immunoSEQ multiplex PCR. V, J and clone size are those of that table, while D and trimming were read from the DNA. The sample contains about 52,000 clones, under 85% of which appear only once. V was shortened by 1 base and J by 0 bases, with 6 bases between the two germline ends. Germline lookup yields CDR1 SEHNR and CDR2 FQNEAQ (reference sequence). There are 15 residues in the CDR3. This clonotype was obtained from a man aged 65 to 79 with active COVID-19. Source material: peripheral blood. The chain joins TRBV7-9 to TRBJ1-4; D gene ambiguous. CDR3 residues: CASSLDTATNEKLFF. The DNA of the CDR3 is TGTGCCAGCAGCTTAGACACAGCAACTAATGAAAAACTGTTTTTT.